One sample yielded the 9 T cell receptor beta chains listed below, sequenced in a study of blood T cell repertoires in COVID-19 (dated by TCRdb to the early 2020s). The library relied on the immunoSEQ multiplex PCR assay. The source is immuneACCESS, and TCRdb retained only in-frame sequences with V and J called. Part of the clones is not carried over; for the studies checked, unresolved V genes explain less than half of this, and the remainder is unexplained. The sample table holds over 200,000 clones, of which 80% were seen once. Together, the top ten hold roughly 4.9% of the sample. The sequencing input was peripheral blood. All receptors derive from a human donor in a cohort sampled during active COVID-19.

This sequence joins TRBV6-4 and TRBJ2-7; perhaps TRBD2 as D (5 bases). The length of the CDR3 is 14 residues. Germline CDR1 and CDR2: MRHNA and SNTAGT. Trimming removed 2 bases from V and 6 bases from J, with 14 bases in between. The CDR3 region has the DNA TGTGCCAGCAGTGACACCCCCCGCGGGCCCGAGCAGTACTTC. It codes for CASSDTPRGPEQYF.

The gene calls are TRBV24-1 and TRBJ2-7; tentative D call: TRBD1 (6 bases). The V gene's germline CDR1 is KGHDR and CDR2 SFDVKD. This CDR3 region has 12 residues. The V gene lost 2 bases and the J gene lost 7 bases, with 8 bases spanning the gap. This chain's CDR3 is CATSDSGVEQYF. The CDR3 DNA reads as TGTGCCACCAGTGATTCAGGGGTGGAGCAGTACTTC.

The chain couples TRBV6-4 to TRBJ2-7; D remains ambiguous. The CDR3 has 16 amino acids. CDR1 is MRHNA and CDR2 is SNTAGT in the germline V gene. V was shortened by 0 bases and J by 0 bases, with 12 bases between the two germline ends. The CDR3 loop is CASSDSKRHDSYEQYF. DNA for the CDR3: TGTGCCAGCAGTGACTCGAAACGACACGACTCCTACGAGCAGTACTTC.

The CDR3 DNA reads as TGTGCCAGCAGCAAGGGGTGGCGAAACACCATATATTTT. It encodes CASSKGWRNTIYF. V usage is TRBV9 and J usage is TRBJ1-3, with a tentative D call TRBD1 (5 bases). CDR3 length: 13 amino acids. In germline, CDR1 is SGDLS, CDR2 YYNGEE. The V end was cut by 4 bases, the J end by 5 bases, with 10 bases between.

This clone was observed a single time. This chain joins TRBV30 and TRBJ1-1; D is unclear. V lost 3 bases and J lost 1, with 9 bases in between. Germline-derived CDR1 and CDR2 are GTSNPN and SVGIG (reference sequence). The length of the CDR3 is 13 residues. As DNA, the CDR3 is TGTGCCTGGAGGCAGTCAGAGAACACTGAAGCTTTCTTT. Protein sequence: CAWRQSENTEAFF.

J is TRBJ2-1 and V is TRBV24-1; 12 positions agree with TRBD2. Germline V lookup: CDR1 KGHDR, CDR2 SFDVKD. J lost 7 bases, V lost 0 bases, and 3 bases had no gene match. The CDR3 runs 16 residues. CDR3 residues: CATSDLGLAGTNEQFF. DNA of the CDR3: TGTGCCACCAGTGATTTGGGACTAGCGGGAACGAATGAGCAGTTCTTC.

The gene calls are TRBV18 and TRBJ2-3, with 8 bases identical to TRBD2. Germline lookup yields CDR1 KGHSH and CDR2 LQKENI. Trimming at V came to 1 base and at J to 0 bases, leaving 0 bases not matched to a gene. This CDR3 is 15 amino acids long. The CDR3 reads CASSPQRGSTDTQYF. In DNA, the CDR3 is TGTGCCAGCTCACCACAGCGGGGGAGCACAGATACGCAGTATTTT. Drawing the rest from reference TRBV18 and TRBJ2-3, the complete variable domain is NAGVMQNPRHLVRRRGQEARLRCSPMKGHSHVYWYRQLPEEGLKFMVYLQKENIIDESGMPKERFSAEFPKEGPSILRIQQVVRGDSAAYFCASSPQRGSTDTQYFGPGTRLTVL.

This clone came up a few times. V usage is TRBV28 and J usage is TRBJ1-1, with D possibly being TRBD1 (6 bases). The CDR3 contains 14 residues. Germline V lookup: CDR1 MDHEN, CDR2 SYDVKM. The ends were cut back, 6 bases at V and 4 bases at J, with 15 bases in the middle. DNA for the CDR3: TGTGCCAGCAGCGAACAGGGTGGTGCCACTGAAGCTTTCTTT. Translation: CASSEQGGATEAFF.

This clone was found once. This chain connects TRBV6-6 to TRBJ1-4; TRBD1 is a possible D gene (6 bases). Germline V CDR1 and CDR2: MNHNY, SVGAGI (reference sequence). The CDR3 sequence is 17 residues long. Trimming left V 5 bases short and J 2 bases short, with 18 bases between. The CDR3 nucleotides are TGTGCCAGCAGTCGCCGGCAGGGGAGCCGCACTAATGAAAAACTGTTTTTT. It codes for CASSRRQGSRTNEKLFF.